This T cell receptor (beta chain) was observed in a study of cytomegalovirus exposure and HLA in healthy donors. Study findings and constraints: The study listed around 150 cytomegalovirus-associated TCR beta chains.

This clone has only a few counts. Its antigen is not known. Here immunoSEQ multiplex PCR was the method, and the copy in TCRdb shows in-frame clones only, minus some. The sample consists of 150,000 to 200,000 clones, around 96% of them appearing once. The CDR3 covers 15 residues. The germline CDR1 and CDR2 sequences are SNHLY and FYNNEI. Trimming took 4 bases from V and 5 from J, leaving 15 bases between them. The TCR was taken from a woman aged 18-30 years in good health and CMV-seronegative. The V call is TRBV2, the J call TRBJ2-1, with TRBD1 as a possible D gene (6 bases). Sequences were obtained from PBMCs. The CDR3 loop is CASSGTGFGDNEQFF. In nucleotides, the CDR3 is TGTGCCAGCAGTGGAACAGGGTTCGGGGACAATGAGCAGTTCTTC.